The clone carrying this T cell receptor beta chain was counted only a few times. No antigen is known for it. For TCR beta, libraries came from quantitative 5'-RACE with molecular barcodes. One entry per CDR3 protein results from TCRdb running MiXCR on the 5' RACE reads. The profile covers 300,000 to 350,000 distinct CDR3 sequences, with around 10% appearing a single time and more than 7% taken by the ten largest. The data stem from a study of CD8 T cells in ankylosing spondylitis. Study-wide findings and caveats: In reactive arthritis synovial fluid and blood, some motif variants had been reported before.

V dropped 2 bases and J dropped 2 bases, with 17 bases sitting between them. The CDR3 totals 17 residues. Looked up from germline, CDR1 is MDHEN and CDR2 is SYDVKM. The TCR originated in a female donor with ankylosing spondylitis or in good health (not recorded which). The sample consisted of blood, either unsorted or a sorted T cell fraction (not recorded which). This sequence joins TRBV28 and TRBJ2-3; possible D gene TRBD2, 5 bases. CDR3 residues: CASSLVRSAGPTDTQYF. In DNA form, the CDR3 reads TGTGCCAGCAGTTTAGTCCGGAGCGCGGGTCCCACAGATACGCAGTATTTT.